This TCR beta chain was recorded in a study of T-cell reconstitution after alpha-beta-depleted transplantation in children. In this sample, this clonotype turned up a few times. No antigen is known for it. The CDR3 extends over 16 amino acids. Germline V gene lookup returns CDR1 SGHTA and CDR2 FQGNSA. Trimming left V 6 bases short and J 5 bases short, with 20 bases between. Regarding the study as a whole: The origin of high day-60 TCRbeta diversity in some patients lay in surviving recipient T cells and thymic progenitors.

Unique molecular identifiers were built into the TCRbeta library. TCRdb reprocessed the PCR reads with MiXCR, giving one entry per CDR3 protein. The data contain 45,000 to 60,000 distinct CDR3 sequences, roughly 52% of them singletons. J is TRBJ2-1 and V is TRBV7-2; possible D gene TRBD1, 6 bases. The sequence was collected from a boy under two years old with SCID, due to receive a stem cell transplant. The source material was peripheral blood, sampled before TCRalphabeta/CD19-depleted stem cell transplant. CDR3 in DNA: TGTGCCAGCAGATCCCCCCAGGGGCTGACCGACAATGAGCAGTTCTTC. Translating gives CASRSPQGLTDNEQFF.